The source of this T cell receptor (beta chain) is a study of blood T cell repertoires in COVID-19. Looking at the study overall: Nucleic acid was either cDNA or gDNA, and it came from T cells, B-cell-depleted T cells, or PBMCs.

J lost 0 bases, V lost 6 bases, and 7 bases had no gene match. There are 16 residues in the CDR3. Germline V CDR1 and CDR2: SNHLY, FYNNEI. Assay: immunoSEQ multiplex PCR; the TCRdb copy retains only in-frame clones and omits some. In the table there are approximately 320,000 clones, roughly 85% of which are singletons. The gene calls are TRBV2 and TRBJ2-1, with 8 bases that match TRBD2. The receptor comes from a human donor in a cohort sampled during active COVID-19. The sequencing sample was made of peripheral blood. CDR3 region: CASRRAGGSSYNEQFF. CDR3 DNA: TGTGCCAGCAGGAGGGCGGGGGGAAGCTCCTACAATGAGCAGTTCTTC.